This T cell receptor beta chain was sequenced in a study of blood T cell repertoires in COVID-19. CDR3 length equals 14 residues. Trimming cost V 6 bases and J 0 bases; bases outside gene matches: 3. CDR1 and CDR2 from the germline V gene are MNHEY and SMNVEV (reference sequence). The method was immunoSEQ multiplex PCR; TCRdb's version includes in-frame clones alone and lacks a portion of them. Among some 240,000 clones listed, about 81% were seen once. Sequencing used PBMCs or T cells enriched from blood (not recorded which). The rearrangement joins TRBV27 to TRBJ1-1; 8 positions match TRBD1. This receptor was identified in a man aged 30 to 45 with acute COVID-19. The CDR3 reads CASRGQVLNTEAFF. The CDR3 DNA is TGTGCCAGCAGGGGACAGGTCTTGAACACTGAAGCTTTCTTT.